The TCR beta chain described here comes from a study of T cells in Graves' hyperthyroidism and ophthalmopathy. Regions amplified from RNA transcripts were the TCR beta CDR3 regions. The TCR CDR3 first-round RT-PCR relied on the HTBI primer set. TCRdb ran MiXCR on the multiplex PCR reads and lists one entry per CDR3 protein. The data hold around 400,000 distinct CDR3 sequences, with about a sixth observed a single time. This clonotype has ten or more counts. Germline assignment: CDR1 SGHTA and CDR2 FQGNSA. The CDR3 is made up of 15 amino acids. Trimming removed 0 bases at V and 9 bases at J, with 12 bases between. Criteria for exclusion of patients were uncontrolled infection, other autoimmune disease, pregnancy or lactation.

The chain combines TRBV7-2 with TRBJ1-6; D unresolved. The receptor was isolated from a woman aged 18 to 35 with Graves' hyperthyroidism that later progressed to Graves' ophthalmopathy. The sequenced sample was blood. CDR3 in DNA: TGTGCCAGCAGCTTAGCTGGAGTAGTTGGTTCACCCCTCCACTTT. This encodes CASSLAGVVGSPLHF.